A selection of T cell receptor beta chains follows, all from one sample in a study of shared T cell receptors in the human thymus. Here immunoSEQ multiplex PCR was the method, and the copy in TCRdb shows in-frame clones only, minus some. The repertoire holds hundreds of thousands of clones, 80% to 90% seen once, with roughly 0.0086% in the top ten. These data were also reused for a study on human thymus T cells.

Input material: thymocytes. The receptor set was obtained from a boy under two years old with a congenital heart defect. CDR3s include the opening cysteine and the closing phenylalanine or tryptophan. A D gene is named only where the DNA matches it firmly.

>TRBV28|NA|TRBJ2-5|15
TGTGCCAGCAGTCGCCCACAGCCCTCCCAAGAGACCCAGTACTTC
CASSRPQPSQETQYF
>TRBV21-1|NA|TRBJ1-2|17
TGTGCCAGCAGCACTCGGGACAGGGGGCTTAGTAACTATGGCTACACCTTC
CASSTRDRGLSNYGYTF
>TRBV18|NA|TRBJ2-1|13
TGTGCCAGCTCATTCCGACCGGGCAATGAGCAGTTCTTC
CASSFRPGNEQFF
>TRBV11-2|NA|TRBJ2-7|14
TGTGCCAGCAGCTTGTGGCGGAACTCCTACGAGCAGTACTTC
CASSLWRNSYEQYF
>TRBV12-5|NA|TRBJ2-7|17
TGTGCTAGTGGTTTGGCCCGCGCTGGAGGGCATTCCTACGAGCAGTACTTC
CASGLARAGGHSYEQYF
>TRBV5-6|NA|TRBJ1-2|12
TGTGCCAGCAGCCCGTGGCCCGATGGCTACACCTTC
CASSPWPDGYTF
>TRBV19|TRBD1|TRBJ1-5|15
TGTGCCAGTAAGGGGGGGGACAGGGGAGATCAGCCCCAGCATTTT
CASKGGDRGDQPQHF
>TRBV4-1|NA|TRBJ2-7|15
TGCGCCAGCAGCCACCTGGACGGGAGCTCCTACGAGCAGTACTTC
CASSHLDGSSYEQYF
>TRBV7-9|TRBD1|TRBJ1-1|15
TGTGCCAGCAGCGCCCGGGACAGGGGGAACACTGAAGCTTTCTTT
CASSARDRGNTEAFF
>TRBV14|NA|TRBJ1-2|16
TGTGCCAGCAGCCAAGACGGACTGCATGGAGACTATGGCTACACCTTC
CASSQDGLHGDYGYTF
>TRBV27|TRBD2|TRBJ2-7|17
TGTGCCAGCAGTCCTGGACTAGCGGGGTCACTTCTACCCGAGCAGTACTTC
CASSPGLAGSLLPEQYF
>TRBV10-3|TRBD2|TRBJ2-7|18
TGTGCCACCTCTTCCAATAGAGCGGGAGGGCCTGTCGCCTACGAGCAGTACTTC
CATSSNRAGGPVAYEQYF
>TRBV30|NA|TRBJ1-6|15
TGTGCCTGGAGCCCGGGCGTGGAGGGTTATTCACCCCTCCACTTT
CAWSPGVEGYSPLHF
>TRBV29-1|TRBD2|TRBJ2-5|13
TGCAGCGCGATAAGCGGGGGCGGGAAGACCCAGTACTTC
CSAISGGGKTQYF
>TRBV7-2|TRBD2|TRBJ2-1|13
TGTGCCAGCAGCACCGGACTAGAGGGTGAGCAGTTCTTC
CASSTGLEGEQFF